Listed here is a single TCR beta chain. Its antigen is not known. UMIs that included a 6-nucleotide sample barcode were added by template switching, which took place during cDNA synthesis. The cDNA of both the TCRalpha and TCRbeta chains was subjected to two nested PCRs of approximately 16 and 10 cycles. One entry per CDR3 protein, without DNA, is what TCRdb gives after re-calling the 5' RACE reads. Here the sample table reports 300,000 to 400,000 distinct CDR3 sequences. The germline V gene has CDR1 SGHRS and CDR2 YFSETQ. The CDR3 is 15 amino acids. The data derive from a study of monozygotic twins with inflammatory bowel disease. Study-wide findings and caveats: On the inverse Simpson index, IBD patients scored lower for TCRbeta diversity than healthy co-twins. Repertoire similarity did not separate concordant from discordant twins, possibly from limited power.

The rearrangement joins TRBV5-1 to TRBJ1-6; TCRdb gives TRBD1 as the D gene, but with no DNA this cannot be confirmed. The sequenced sample was blood. The TCR was taken from a human donor with ulcerative colitis or Crohn's disease, or a healthy co-twin of an affected twin (not recorded which). The CDR3 loop reads CASSLKDREDSPLHF. The variable domain in full, completed from reference TRBV5-1 and TRBJ1-6, reads KAGVTQTPRYLIKTRGQQVTLSCSPISGHRSVSWYQQTPGQGLQFLFEYFSETQRNKGNFPGRFSGRQFSNSRSEMNVSTLELGDSALYLCASSLKDREDSPLHFGNGTRLTVT.